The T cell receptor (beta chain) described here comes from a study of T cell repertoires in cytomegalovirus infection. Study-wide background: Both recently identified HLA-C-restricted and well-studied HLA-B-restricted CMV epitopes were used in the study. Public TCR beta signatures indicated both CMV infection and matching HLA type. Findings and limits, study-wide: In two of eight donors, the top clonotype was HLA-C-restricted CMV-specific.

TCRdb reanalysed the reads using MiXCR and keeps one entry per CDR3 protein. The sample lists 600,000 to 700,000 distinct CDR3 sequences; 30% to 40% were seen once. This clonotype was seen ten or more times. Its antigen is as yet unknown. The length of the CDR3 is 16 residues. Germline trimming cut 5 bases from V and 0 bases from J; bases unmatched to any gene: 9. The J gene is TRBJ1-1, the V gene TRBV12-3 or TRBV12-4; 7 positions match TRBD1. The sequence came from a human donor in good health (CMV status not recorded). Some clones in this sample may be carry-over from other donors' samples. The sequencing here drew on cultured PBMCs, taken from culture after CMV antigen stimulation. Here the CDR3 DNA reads TGTGCCAGCAGTCTTCCCCCCGGGACAGTGAACACTGAAGCTTTCTTT. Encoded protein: CASSLPPGTVNTEAFF.